This T cell receptor (beta chain) was captured by sequencing in a study of CD8 T cells in Susac syndrome. The V and J ends lost 11 bases and 1 base respectively, with 14 bases between them. Looked up from germline, CDR1 is MNHEY and CDR2 is SVGAGI. The CDR3 has 13 residues. An input of about 0.5 to 1 ug of RNA was subjected to reverse transcription using random hexamers. TCRdb re-analysed the immunoSEQ multiplex PCR reads in MiXCR, keeping a single row per CDR3 protein. The sample shows roughly 190,000 distinct CDR3 sequences, approximately 94% of them seen only once. V gene TRBV6-5 combines with J gene TRBJ1-1; D remains unclear. Sequenced material: CD4+ T cells from PBMCs. The receptor was derived from a human donor with Susac syndrome. CDR3 protein: CAASLVSNTEAFF. CDR3 sequence (DNA): TGTGCCGCTTCTCTGGTCTCGAACACTGAAGCTTTCTTT.